A selection of T cell receptor beta chains follows, all from one sample in a study of blood T cell repertoires in COVID-19. Data came from immunoSEQ multiplex PCR; TCRdb stores just in-frame clones and leaves some out. The repertoire consists of roughly 150,000 clones, with 70% to 85% occurring once and the leading ten covering about 7%. What was sequenced was peripheral blood. The receptors were sampled from a woman in her forties or fifties in a cohort sampled during active or convalescent COVID-19. CDR3s include the opening cysteine and the closing phenylalanine or tryptophan. D genes are given only for firm matches.

v_call,d_call,j_call,cdr3_aa
TRBV29-1,.,TRBJ1-2,CSVETGGFGYGYTF
TRBV5-1,TRBD1,TRBJ2-5,CASRGLGQADETQYF
TRBV3-1/TRBV3-2,.,TRBJ1-4,CASSQDAATNEKLFF
TRBV28,TRBD1,TRBJ2-1,CASSFLTGAYNEQFF
TRBV14,.,TRBJ1-6,CASSQVRGFNSPLHF
TRBV5-1,TRBD1,TRBJ1-6,CASSTNRGSHSPLHF
TRBV11-2,.,TRBJ1-1,CASSRGGNTEAFF
TRBV6-5,TRBD1,TRBJ1-2,CASTGEDRGNYGYTF
TRBV5-1,.,TRBJ2-7,CASSREGQGAEQYF
TRBV12-3/TRBV12-4,.,TRBJ1-5,CASSPTGNQPQHF